Listed here are 32 T cell receptor beta chains from one sample, sequenced in a study of cytomegalovirus exposure and HLA in healthy donors. 13 Jbeta primers and 60 Vbeta primers were used for the PCR. Sequencing used immunoSEQ multiplex PCR; TCRdb keeps in-frame clones, though not all of them. The data show about 150,000 clones, with over 70% seen just once and around 13% held by the top ten. The sequenced sample consisted of PBMCs. The receptors were gathered from a man aged 25-45 years in good health and CMV-seropositive.

V gene TRBV7-2 combines with J gene TRBJ2-1; a possible D gene is TRBD1 (5 bases). V was pared by 4 bases and J by 3 bases, with 16 bases between. Germline CDR1 is SGHTA and CDR2 is FQGNSA. CDR3 length: 16 residues. The CDR3 nucleotides read TGTGCCAGCAGCTCGACGGCTGGGGCGGACTACAATGAGCAGTTCTTC. Protein product: CASSSTAGADYNEQFF.

The count of this clone is one. This rearrangement joins TRBV19 to TRBJ2-5; 9 nucleotides match TRBD2. The CDR3 covers 16 residues. CDR1 is LNHDA, CDR2 SQIVND, per germline (reference sequence). V lost 3 bases to trimming and J lost 6 bases; unmatched junction nucleotides: 11. DNA of the CDR3: TGTGCCAGTAGTATGGTCCCTAGCGGGATAATCAAGACCCAGTACTTC. Amino acids: CASSMVPSGIIKTQYF. Full variable domain (rest looked up from reference TRBV19 and TRBJ2-5): DGGITQSPKYLFRKEGQNVTLSCEQNLNHDAMYWYRQDPGQGLRLIYYSQIVNDFQKGDIAEGYSVSREKKESFPLTVTSAQKNPTAFYLCASSMVPSGIIKTQYFGPGTRLLVL.

The rearrangement links TRBV5-5 to TRBJ2-5, with a tentative D call TRBD1 (6 bases). This CDR3 is built from 13 residues. CDR1 SGHKS and CDR2 YYEKEE come from the germline V gene (reference sequence). Trimming left V 0 bases short and J 5 bases short, with 8 bases between. The CDR3 nucleotides read TGTGCCAGCAGCTTGGACAGGGAGGAGACCCAGTACTTC. Its protein is CASSLDREETQYF.

This clone has just one count. The chain couples TRBV19 to TRBJ1-1, with D possibly matching TRBD1 (5 bases). Germline lookup yields CDR1 LNHDA and CDR2 SQIVND (reference sequence). V was cut by 5 bases and J by 4 bases, with 17 bases left in between. The CDR3 runs 15 residues. The CDR3 is CASSAGTFGATEAFF. The CDR3 DNA is TGTGCCAGTAGTGCCGGGACTTTTGGGGCCACTGAAGCTTTCTTT.

This clone appeared a few times. The rearrangement links TRBV15 to TRBJ1-3; D is undetermined. Germline CDR1 and CDR2: LNHNV and YYDKDF (reference sequence). The V and J ends lost 0 bases and 4 bases respectively, with 10 bases between them. The CDR3 consists of 15 residues. This CDR3 is CATSRDRGFGNTIYF. CDR3 DNA sequence: TGTGCCACCAGCAGAGATCGAGGTTTCGGAAACACCATATATTTT.

The count of this clone is one. This chain uses TRBV18 with TRBJ2-3; TRBD2 is a possible D gene (5 bases). V was cut by 2 bases and J by 0 bases, with 9 bases left in between. Germline CDR1 is KGHSH and CDR2 is LQKENI. This CDR3 is built from 15 residues. The CDR3 protein is CASSPTPGSTDTQYF. DNA of the CDR3: TGTGCCAGCTCACCAACCCCGGGAAGCACAGATACGCAGTATTTT. The full variable domain, with the rest looked up from reference TRBV18 and TRBJ2-3, is NAGVMQNPRHLVRRRGQEARLRCSPMKGHSHVYWYRQLPEEGLKFMVYLQKENIIDESGMPKERFSAEFPKEGPSILRIQQVVRGDSAAYFCASSPTPGSTDTQYFGPGTRLTVL.

The V call is TRBV4-1, the J call TRBJ2-5; D is uncertain. Germline V lookup: CDR1 MGHRA, CDR2 YSYEKL. Trimming stripped 4 bases from V and 0 bases from J, with 9 bases between. This CDR3 is 14 amino acids long. The CDR3 spells CASSRGEYQETQYF. The CDR3 nucleotides read TGCGCCAGCAGCCGAGGTGAATACCAAGAGACCCAGTACTTC.

The gene calls are TRBV5-5 and TRBJ2-1, with 7 bases aligning to TRBD1. CDR3 size: 12 residues. J lost 14 bases, V lost 1 base, and 6 bases had no gene match. Per germline, CDR1 SGHKS and CDR2 YYEKEE (reference sequence). The CDR3 spells CASSLYQGDKFF. CDR3 bases: TGTGCCAGCAGCTTGTATCAGGGGGATAAGTTCTTC. The whole variable domain, remainder taken from reference TRBV5-5 and TRBJ2-1, is DAGVTQSPTHLIKTRGQQVTLRCSPISGHKSVSWYQQVLGQGPQFIFQYYEKEERGRGNFPDRFSARQFPNYSSELNVNALLLGDSALYLCASSLYQGDKFFGPGTRLTVL.

The V and J genes are TRBV28 and TRBJ1-1; TRBD1 might be the D (6 bases). Trimming took 6 bases from V and 5 from J, leaving 16 bases between them. The CDR3 loop spans 14 amino acids. The germline gives CDR1 MDHEN, CDR2 SYDVKM. The CDR3 DNA is TGTGCCAGCAGCAGAAACAGGGCCGGGACTGAAGCTTTCTTT. It specifies CASSRNRAGTEAFF.

This sequence joins TRBV5-8 and TRBJ2-7, with 10 bases fitting TRBD2. The CDR3 runs to 15 residues. Trimming cost V 6 bases and J 4 bases; bases outside gene matches: 10. Per germline, CDR1 SGHTS and CDR2 YDEGEE. The CDR3 nucleotides are TGTGCCAGCACCTTCGTACTAGCGGGAATTTACGAGCAGTACTTC. This translates into CASTFVLAGIYEQYF.

This clone was detected only once. The CDR3 loop reads CASSFSDRVNQPQHF. In DNA, the CDR3 is TGTGCCAGCAGTTTTTCGGACAGGGTTAATCAGCCCCAGCATTTT. This chain joins TRBV28 and TRBJ1-5, with 8 nucleotides matching TRBD1. Germline values: CDR1 MDHEN, CDR2 SYDVKM. After removal of 3 bases from V and 4 bases from J, the junction contained 5 bases not matched to a gene. The CDR3 consists of 15 residues.

The chain joins TRBV19 to TRBJ1-2; a weak D match, TRBD1 (5 bases). Germline V gene data show CDR1 as LNHDA and CDR2 as SQIVND (reference sequence). V dropped 6 bases and J dropped 4 bases, with 9 bases sitting between them. The CDR3 length is 12 residues. CDR3 in amino acids: CASRGRAYGYTF. The CDR3 DNA reads as TGTGCCAGTAGGGGCAGGGCCTATGGCTACACCTTC. Complete variable domain (other parts from reference TRBV19 and TRBJ1-2): DGGITQSPKYLFRKEGQNVTLSCEQNLNHDAMYWYRQDPGQGLRLIYYSQIVNDFQKGDIAEGYSVSREKKESFPLTVTSAQKNPTAFYLCASRGRAYGYTFGSGTRLTVV.

The chain couples TRBV30 to TRBJ1-1, with D unclear. Germline V CDR1 and CDR2: GTSNPN, SVGIG (reference sequence). This CDR3 has 14 residues. Between the trimmed V and J ends, which lost 3 bases and 3 bases, there was a span of 14 bases. Written as DNA, the CDR3 is TGTGCCTGGAGCAGTTCAGTGGTATACACTGAAGCTTTCTTT. This sequence encodes CAWSSSVVYTEAFF.

The chain uses TRBV5-1 and TRBJ1-1; D is unresolved. CDR3 length equals 15 residues. Looked up from germline, CDR1 is SGHRS and CDR2 is YFSETQ. The ends were cut back, 0 bases at V and 1 base at J, with 10 bases in the middle. The CDR3 loop is CASSLDRVTNTEAFF. For the CDR3, the DNA is TGCGCCAGCAGCTTGGACCGAGTAACGAACACTGAAGCTTTCTTT.

The chain uses TRBV7-2 and TRBJ1-3, with D tentatively TRBD1 (6 bases). The germline V and J ends were trimmed by 5 bases and 0 bases, with 17 bases remaining between them. CDR1 and CDR2 from the germline V gene are SGHTA and FQGNSA. The CDR3 runs 17 residues. CDR3 region: CASSAHMTGVSGNTIYF. The DNA of the CDR3 is TGTGCCAGCAGCGCACACATGACAGGAGTCTCTGGAAACACCATATATTTT. Filled out from reference TRBV7-2 and TRBJ1-3, the complete variable domain reads GAGVSQSPSNKVTEKGKDVELRCDPISGHTALYWYRQSLGQGLEFLIYFQGNSAPDKSGLPSDRFSAERTGGSVSTLTIQRTQQEDSAVYLCASSAHMTGVSGNTIYFGEGSWLTVV.

This clone has a single count. The chain carries TRBV25-1 and TRBJ2-1; 7 bases match TRBD2. This CDR3 comprises 16 residues. Germline CDR1 reads MGHDK; CDR2 reads SYGVNS. The V gene end was trimmed by 1 base and the J gene end by 7 bases; junction bases not matched to a gene: 10. Here the CDR3 reads CASSEWGGGVRNEQFF. The CDR3 DNA reads TGTGCCAGCAGTGAATGGGGGGGAGGGGTTCGAAATGAGCAGTTCTTC.

The CDR3 loop is CASRKAGVSYNEQFF. As DNA, the CDR3 is TGTGCCAGCAGGAAAGCGGGAGTCTCCTACAATGAGCAGTTCTTC. The V and J genes are TRBV7-2 and TRBJ2-1; 8 bases are a match to TRBD2. The CDR3 consists of 15 residues. CDR1 is SGHTA, CDR2 FQGNSA, per germline. The V and J ends lost 6 bases and 0 bases, in that order; junction bases with no gene match: 4.

This chain joins TRBV4-2 and TRBJ2-1; D call uncertain. Trimming removed 2 bases at V and 7 bases at J, with 15 bases between. The germline gives CDR1 LGHNA, CDR2 YNFKEQ. This CDR3 has 15 residues. The CDR3 DNA follows: TGTGCCAGCAGCCAATCGATCTCTAGTTATAATGAGCAGTTCTTC. This codes for CASSQSISSYNEQFF.

The chain combines TRBV2 with TRBJ1-5; D is unresolved. Looked up from germline, CDR1 is SNHLY and CDR2 is FYNNEI. V dropped 6 bases and J dropped 3 bases, with 9 bases sitting between them. The length of the CDR3 is 13 residues. The CDR3, as DNA: TGTGCCAGCAGGAGACAACTCAATCAGCCCCAGCATTTT. Protein sequence: CASRRQLNQPQHF.

The chain carries TRBV15 and TRBJ2-2, with TRBD1 as a possible D gene (6 bases). The CDR3 consists of 15 residues. Germline-derived CDR1 and CDR2 are LNHNV and YYDKDF (reference sequence). Deletions cut 8 bases from V and 7 bases from J, with 20 bases between. CDR3 region: CATARHRVQGGELFF. In nucleotides, the CDR3 is TGTGCCACCGCCCGTCACAGGGTGCAGGGCGGGGAGCTGTTTTTT.

The chain links TRBV15 to TRBJ2-1; 7 bases are a match to TRBD2. The ends lost 6 bases at V and 6 bases at J; junction bases unmatched: 11. This CDR3 is 15 amino acids long. Germline-derived CDR1 and CDR2 are LNHNV and YYDKDF (reference sequence). This chain's CDR3 is CATRKEGGPSNEQFF. The CDR3 bases are TGTGCCACCAGAAAAGAGGGAGGGCCGTCCAATGAGCAGTTCTTC.

The CDR3 sequence: CASSLGLAATYEQYF. Here the CDR3 DNA reads TGTGCCAGCAGTTTAGGACTAGCGGCAACCTACGAGCAGTACTTC. This chain uses TRBV6-1 with TRBJ2-7, with 10 bases lining up with TRBD2. The CDR3 has 15 residues. Trimming took 5 bases from V and 2 from J; bases not matched to a gene: 6. Per germline, CDR1 MNHNS and CDR2 SASEGT.

J is TRBJ2-2 and V is TRBV4-2; 7 bases are a match to TRBD1. The CDR3 has 18 amino acids. From germline, CDR1 is LGHNA and CDR2 YNFKEQ. Trimming removed 0 bases from V and 9 bases from J; junction bases left unmatched: 16. DNA for the CDR3: TGTGCCAGCAGCCAAGAGAGGGACAGCCGAGGGAGAACTTGGGAGCTGTTTTTT. It is translated as CASSQERDSRGRTWELFF.

The chain carries TRBV13 and TRBJ2-2, with no clear D. V dropped 4 bases and J dropped 7 bases, with 7 bases sitting between them. CDR3 length: 12 residues. Germline V lookup: CDR1 PRHDT, CDR2 FYEKMQ (reference sequence). CDR3 nucleotides: TGTGCCAGCAGCTCCACGGGCGGGGAGCTGTTTTTT. Encoded protein: CASSSTGGELFF.

This chain links TRBV9 with TRBJ2-3; TRBD1 agrees at 7 bases. Germline V CDR1 and CDR2: SGDLS, YYNGEE. The CDR3 loop spans 17 amino acids. The J segment lost 0 bases and the V segment lost 3 bases, leaving 10 bases of the junction unmatched. The CDR3 DNA is TGTGCCAGCAGCGCGGAACAGGGGATCTCTAGCACAGATACGCAGTATTTT. Amino acids: CASSAEQGISSTDTQYF.

The V call is TRBV7-3, the J call TRBJ1-1, with D possibly being TRBD1 (5 bases). Germline values: CDR1 SGHTA, CDR2 FQGTGA. V lost 2 bases to trimming and J lost 3 bases, with 13 bases between them. CDR3 length equals 15 residues. CDR3 loop: CASSLSAGIDTEAFF. The CDR3 nucleotides read TGTGCCAGCAGCTTATCAGCAGGGATCGACACTGAAGCTTTCTTT.

This chain joins TRBV5-4 and TRBJ2-3, with unresolved D. The CDR3 length is 15 residues. V was shortened by 1 base and J by 2 bases, with 11 bases between the two germline ends. Germline CDR1 SGHNT, CDR2 YYREEE (reference sequence). CDR3 coding DNA: TGTGCCAGCAGCTTGCAGGCTACGACCACAGATACGCAGTATTTT. Translating gives CASSLQATTTDTQYF.

The V gene is TRBV15, the J gene TRBJ2-7; D perhaps matches TRBD2 (6 bases). Germline loops: CDR1 LNHNV, CDR2 YYDKDF (reference sequence). V was cut by 0 bases and J by 5 bases, with 14 bases left in between. CDR3 size: 15 residues. CDR3 nucleotides: TGTGCCACCAGCAGAGATTCCGGGGGTTACGACGAGCAGTACTTC. As protein: CATSRDSGGYDEQYF.

This clone was counted a few times. This chain joins TRBV6-1 and TRBJ2-7, with D perhaps TRBD2 (6 bases). V lost 6 bases and J 3 bases, leaving 6 bases between the germline ends. Germline V gene data show CDR1 as MNHNS and CDR2 as SASEGT. There are 11 residues in the CDR3. The CDR3 sequence is CASRTSYEQYF. In DNA, the CDR3 is TGTGCCAGCAGGACTAGCTACGAGCAGTACTTC.

V is TRBV6-1 and J is TRBJ2-5, with 10 bases identical to TRBD2. CDR1 and CDR2 (germline): MNHNS, SASEGT. The ends lost 8 bases at V and 4 bases at J; junction bases unmatched: 7. This CDR3 is 14 amino acids long. The CDR3 loop is CASAHEREGETQYF. The CDR3 coding sequence is TGTGCCAGCGCCCACGAGCGGGAGGGAGAGACCCAGTACTTC.

V is TRBV5-6 and J is TRBJ2-3, with D tentatively TRBD2 (5 bases). With 1 base removed from V and 5 bases from J, the gap between germline ends came to 14 bases. This CDR3 has 15 residues. Germline loops: CDR1 SGHDT, CDR2 YYEEEE. CDR3 nucleotides: TGTGCCAGCAGCTTGCAACTAGATGGGCAAGATACGCAGTATTTT. Translation: CASSLQLDGQDTQYF.

CDR3: CASGSGSMVDTQYF. DNA of the CDR3: TGTGCTAGTGGTAGCGGGAGCATGGTTGATACGCAGTATTTT. This rearrangement joins TRBV12-5 to TRBJ2-3, with 8 bases matching TRBD2. From germline, CDR1 is LGHNT and CDR2 FRNRAP. The CDR3 runs to 14 residues. The V segment lost 5 bases and the J segment 6 bases; nucleotides outside the gene matches: 7.